This T cell receptor beta chain was captured by sequencing in a study of T cell repertoires and Cas9 in healthy adults. Study-wide context: Characterization of SpCas9-reactive CD4 and CD8 T cells covered multi-effector potency, cytotoxicity and lineage.

In this sample, this clone turned up once. The method was immunoSEQ multiplex PCR; TCRdb's version includes in-frame clones alone and lacks a portion of them. The repertoire includes about 22,000 clones, roughly 90% of them detected once, and roughly 0.78% sits in the top ten. After removal of 2 bases from V and 2 bases from J, the junction contained 8 bases not matched to a gene. There are 16 residues in the CDR3. Germline V CDR1 and CDR2: SGHKS, YYEKEE (reference sequence). The chain joins TRBV5-5 to TRBJ2-7; 9 bases are a match to TRBD2. The specimen sequenced was CD4+ effector T cells (CD127+, CD25-, CD137-, CD154-) from PBMCs; culture status not recorded. This clonotype was obtained from a human donor in good health. The CDR3 region has the DNA TGTGCCAGCAGCTTTTCTAGCGGGGATATACCCTACGAGCAGTACGTC. Residues: CASSFSSGDIPYEQYV.